This T cell receptor (beta chain) appears in the sequencing data of a study of OX40 agonist ivuxolimab in advanced cancers. Overall study: Melanoma, hepatocellular carcinoma, head and neck or renal cell cancer occurred in dose-escalation patients. Earlier treatment with anti-PD-1, anti-PD-L1 or anti-CTLA-4 was permitted, and 35% to 45% had received some.

V was trimmed by 0 bases and J by 2 bases, leaving 7 bases between them. CDR1 is MRHNA, CDR2 SNTAGT, per germline. This CDR3 spans 14 amino acids. This table comes from immunoSEQ multiplex PCR, and its TCRdb copy is limited to in-frame clones, with some not included. Altogether roughly 80,000 clones are present, about nine tenths being singletons, with the ten largest covering 2% to 3%. Sample: CD4+ or CD8+ T cells sorted from blood, taken in a trial of the OX40 agonist ivuxolimab. The sequence was collected from an adult with an advanced solid tumor such as melanoma, head and neck, liver or kidney cancer. The genes are TRBV6-4 and TRBJ1-2, with D unresolved. CDR3 loop: CASSDSPGNYGYTF. CDR3 bases: TGTGCCAGCAGTGACTCACCGGGGAACTATGGCTACACCTTC.